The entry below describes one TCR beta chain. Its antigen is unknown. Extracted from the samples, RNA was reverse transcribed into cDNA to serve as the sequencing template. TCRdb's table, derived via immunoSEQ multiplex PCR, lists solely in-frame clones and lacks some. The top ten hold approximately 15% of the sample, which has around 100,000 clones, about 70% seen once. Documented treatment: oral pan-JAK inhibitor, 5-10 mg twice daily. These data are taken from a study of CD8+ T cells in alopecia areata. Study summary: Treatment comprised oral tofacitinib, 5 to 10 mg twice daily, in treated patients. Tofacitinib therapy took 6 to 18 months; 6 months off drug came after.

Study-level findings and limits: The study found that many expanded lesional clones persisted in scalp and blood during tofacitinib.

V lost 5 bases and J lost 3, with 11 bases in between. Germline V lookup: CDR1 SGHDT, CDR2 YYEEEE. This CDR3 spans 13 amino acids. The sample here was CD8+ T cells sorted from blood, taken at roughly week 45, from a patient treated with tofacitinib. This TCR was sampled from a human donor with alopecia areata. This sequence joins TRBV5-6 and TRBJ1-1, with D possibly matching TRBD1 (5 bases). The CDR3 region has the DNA TGTGCCAGCAGTTATCAGGGCGACACTGAAGCTTTCTTT. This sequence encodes CASSYQGDTEAFF.